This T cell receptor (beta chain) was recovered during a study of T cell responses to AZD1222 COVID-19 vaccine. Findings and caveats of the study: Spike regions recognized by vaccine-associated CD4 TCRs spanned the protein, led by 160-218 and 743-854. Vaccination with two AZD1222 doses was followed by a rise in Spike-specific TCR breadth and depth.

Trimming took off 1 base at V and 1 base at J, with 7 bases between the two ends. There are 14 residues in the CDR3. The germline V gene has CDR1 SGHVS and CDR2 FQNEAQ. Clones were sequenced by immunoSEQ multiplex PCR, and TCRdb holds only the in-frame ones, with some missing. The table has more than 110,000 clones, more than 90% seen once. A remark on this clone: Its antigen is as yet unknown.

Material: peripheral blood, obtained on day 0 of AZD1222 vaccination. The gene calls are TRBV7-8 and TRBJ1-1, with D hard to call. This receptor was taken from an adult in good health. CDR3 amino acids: CASSLVTGNTEAFF. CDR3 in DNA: TGTGCCAGCAGCTTAGTGACGGGGAACACTGAAGCTTTCTTT.